This TCR beta chain was profiled in a study of control samples from healthy donors and cancer patients. Here immunoSEQ multiplex PCR was the method, and the copy in TCRdb shows in-frame clones only, minus some. The data show over 15,000 clones, about nine tenths seen once. The germline V and J ends were trimmed by 1 base and 1 base, with 7 bases remaining between them. Germline assignment: CDR1 SGHTA and CDR2 FQGNSA. CDR3 size: 14 residues. The sequencing input was PBMCs. The rearrangement links TRBV7-2 to TRBJ1-1; D uncertain. The sequence derives from a woman in her seventies with colorectal cancer. The CDR3 loop reads CASSLGMKNTEAFF. CDR3 nucleotide sequence: TGTGCCAGCAGCTTAGGTATGAAGAACACTGAAGCTTTCTTT.